Detailed here is one T cell receptor (beta chain). A single base separates this from a much larger clone, so it may be a read error. These data belong to a study of molecular identifiers for immune sequencing clone quantification. Each CDR3 protein gets one entry after TCRdb re-called the PCR reads with MiXCR. The repertoire holds some 97,000 distinct CDR3 sequences, approximately 24% seen once, with roughly 0.94% in the top ten. Germline V CDR1 and CDR2: LGHDT, YNNKEL (reference sequence). This CDR3 is 13 amino acids long. The sequenced sample was naive CD8+ T cells from blood, with Jurkat cell RNA spiked in. Noted subset: FACS-sorted CD8+CD4-CCR7+CD45RA+ naive T cells. This clonotype originated in a human donor in good health. Some libraries in this study had Jurkat cell RNA spiked in. The V gene is TRBV3-1, the J gene TRBJ2-7; no firm D call. The CDR3 spells CASGQQAPYEQYF. The CDR3 coding sequence is TGTGCCAGCGGCCAACAAGCCCCCTACGAGCAGTACTTC.